The 25 T cell receptor beta chains below all came from one sample that was sequenced in a study of OX40 agonist ivuxolimab in advanced cancers. Data came from immunoSEQ multiplex PCR; TCRdb stores just in-frame clones and leaves some out. In the table there are some 30,000 clones, approximately 84% of which are singletons. The sample here was CD4+ or CD8+ T cells sorted from blood, taken in a trial of the OX40 agonist ivuxolimab. Receptors originate from an adult with an advanced solid tumor such as melanoma, head and neck, liver or kidney cancer.

V and J are TRBV4-1 and TRBJ1-5; D is possibly TRBD1 (6 bases). V lost 0 bases, J lost 1 base, and 16 bases lay in between. Germline V gene sequence: CDR1 MGHRA, CDR2 YSYEKL. There are 18 residues in the CDR3. The CDR3, as DNA: TGCGCCAGCAGCCAAGAGGACAGTTACAGTTGGAGCAATCAGCCCCAGCATTTT. Translating gives CASSQEDSYSWSNQPQHF.

This clone was observed a handful of times. This sequence joins TRBV27 and TRBJ1-1, with D tentatively TRBD1 (5 bases). Per the germline V gene, CDR1 is MNHEY and CDR2 is SMNVEV (reference sequence). The CDR3 spans 13 residues. The V end lost 5 bases, the J end lost 1 base, and 8 bases lay between the germline ends. CDR3 DNA sequence: TGTGCCAGCAGTGGACATGCGAACACTGAAGCTTTCTTT. Amino acid sequence: CASSGHANTEAFF.

V and J are TRBV9 and TRBJ2-1; 10 bases line up with TRBD2. Germline assignment: CDR1 SGDLS and CDR2 YYNGEE. Trimming took 0 bases from V and 7 from J; bases not matched to a gene: 7. This CDR3 has 16 amino acids. CDR3 sequence (DNA): TGTGCCAGCAGCGTAGAGTCTAGCGGGAGTATAAATGAGCAGTTCTTC. Translating gives CASSVESSGSINEQFF.

The chain has TRBV4-1 and TRBJ2-7; TRBD2 is a possible D gene (6 bases). V was pared by 0 bases and J by 2 bases, with 17 bases between. In germline, CDR1 is MGHRA, CDR2 YSYEKL. The CDR3 has 17 amino acids. The CDR3 protein is CASSQEQRAGDPYEQYF. Written as DNA, the CDR3 is TGCGCCAGCAGCCAAGAACAGCGAGCGGGCGATCCCTACGAGCAGTACTTC.

The chain recombines TRBV7-9 with TRBJ2-1; possible D gene TRBD1, 5 bases. V lost 4 bases to trimming and J lost 5 bases, with 12 bases between them. This CDR3 contains 14 residues. CDR1 SEHNR and CDR2 FQNEAQ come from the germline V gene (reference sequence). The DNA of the CDR3 is TGTGCCAGCAGCTCCCTGGGCAGGGACAATGAGCAGTTCTTC. Its translation: CASSSLGRDNEQFF.

The chain couples TRBV7-9 to TRBJ2-1, with D uncertain. Trimming left V 3 bases short and J 5 bases short, with 2 bases between. CDR1 and CDR2 (germline): SEHNR, FQNEAQ (reference sequence). CDR3 size: 11 residues. Here the CDR3 reads CASSFNNEQFF. The DNA for the CDR3 is TGTGCCAGCAGCTTTAACAATGAGCAGTTCTTC.

This chain uses TRBV6-4 with TRBJ1-2; D not certain. Per germline, CDR1 MRHNA and CDR2 SNTAGT. The CDR3 covers 14 residues. V gave up 0 bases and J gave up 7 bases, with 12 bases separating them. This CDR3 reads CASSDSIVNRGYTF. CDR3 DNA: TGTGCCAGCAGTGACTCGATAGTAAATCGTGGCTACACCTTC.

This clone was seen a handful of times. The V gene is TRBV28, the J gene TRBJ1-1; TRBD1 is a possible D gene (5 bases). V lost 4 bases to trimming and J lost 4 bases, with 16 bases between them. The CDR3 loop spans 15 amino acids. CDR1 and CDR2 from the germline V gene are MDHEN and SYDVKM. CDR3 sequence: CASSSEQVYGTEAFF. The CDR3 DNA reads as TGTGCCAGCAGTTCCGAACAGGTATACGGCACTGAAGCTTTCTTT.

The gene calls are TRBV9 and TRBJ2-5; possible D gene TRBD2, 5 bases. This CDR3 is 15 amino acids long. V was trimmed by 4 bases and J by 2 bases, leaving 15 bases between them. The germline CDR1 and CDR2 sequences are SGDLS and YYNGEE. The CDR3 spells CASSTVAGLQETQYF. The CDR3 DNA reads TGTGCCAGCAGCACTGTGGCAGGACTTCAAGAGACCCAGTACTTC.

The chain is built from TRBV6-1 and TRBJ2-1; 11 nucleotides line up with TRBD1. The CDR3 length is 15 residues. Germline V CDR1 and CDR2: MNHNS, SASEGT. The V and J ends lost 7 bases and 6 bases, in that order; junction bases with no gene match: 8. Here the CDR3 reads CASTNPGQGGNEQFF. In nucleotides, the CDR3 is TGTGCCAGCACCAATCCGGGACAGGGGGGCAATGAGCAGTTCTTC.

The chain carries TRBV4-1 and TRBJ2-5, with TRBD2 identical over 9 bases. Unmatched junction bases numbered 5, after V lost 2 bases and J lost 1 base. Per the germline V gene, CDR1 is MGHRA and CDR2 is YSYEKL. There are 16 residues in the CDR3. The DNA of the CDR3 is TGCGCCAGCAGCCAATTAGCGGGGGCCGCCCAAGAGACCCAGTACTTC. It codes for CASSQLAGAAQETQYF.

The chain uses TRBV4-3 and TRBJ2-2; 8 bases match TRBD1. The trim removed 0 bases at V and 5 bases at J, leaving 5 bases unmatched. This CDR3 contains 16 residues. CDR1 and CDR2 from the germline V gene are LGHNA and YSLEER. The CDR3 nucleotides read TGCGCCAGCAGCCAAGATAGAACAGGGGGTACCGGGGAGCTGTTTTTT. Encoded protein: CASSQDRTGGTGELFF.

The CDR3 sequence: CASRGQGENSPLHF. CDR3 nucleotides: TGTGCCAGCAGAGGACAGGGGGAGAATTCACCCCTCCACTTT. The chain is built from TRBV28 and TRBJ1-6; the match to TRBD1 covers 10 bases. CDR3 size: 14 residues. Germline CDR1 and CDR2: MDHEN and SYDVKM. The junction had 3 bases not matched to a gene; V was cut back by 6 bases and J by 7 bases. Using reference TRBV28 and TRBJ1-6 for the parts outside the CDR3, the full variable domain is DVKVTQSSRYLVKRTGEKVFLECVQDMDHENMFWYRQDPGLGLRLIYFSYDVKMKEKGDIPEGYSVSREKKERFSLILESASTNQTSMYLCASRGQGENSPLHFGNGTRLTVT.

This clone has just a few counts. The CDR3 nucleotides read TGTGCCAGCAGTCCGACAGGGGAAGGACAGCCCCAGCATTTT. This gives the protein CASSPTGEGQPQHF. The V call is TRBV2, the J call TRBJ1-5, with 8 bases that match TRBD1. CDR1 and CDR2 from the germline V gene are SNHLY and FYNNEI. V was clipped by 5 bases and J by 7 bases; unmatched bases: 7. The CDR3 consists of 14 residues.

V usage is TRBV30 and J usage is TRBJ2-2; TRBD2 matches 7 bases. This CDR3 contains 11 residues. Germline CDR1 reads GTSNPN; CDR2 reads SVGIG (reference sequence). Trimming cost V 8 bases and J 5 bases; bases outside gene matches: 2. This CDR3 reads CAHGGTGELFF. CDR3 DNA: TGTGCCCACGGGGGGACCGGGGAGCTGTTTTTT. Together with reference TRBV30 and TRBJ2-2, the CDR3 gives the full variable domain: SQTIHQWPATLVQPVGSPLSLECTVEGTSNPNLYWYRQAAGRGLQLLFYSVGIGQISSEVPQNLSASRPQDRQFILSSKKLLLSDSGFYLCAHGGTGELFFGEGSRLTVL.

This chain connects TRBV6-1 to TRBJ2-1, with D perhaps being TRBD1 or TRBD2 (5 bases each). Germline V gives CDR1 MNHNS, CDR2 SASEGT. The germline V and J ends were trimmed by 8 bases and 0 bases, with 14 bases remaining between them. CDR3 size: 15 residues. The CDR3: CASLTGPSSYNEQFF. The CDR3 nucleotides are TGTGCCAGCCTGACGGGGCCTAGCTCCTACAATGAGCAGTTCTTC.

The chain combines TRBV7-2 with TRBJ2-1, with 9 bases identical to TRBD2. Trimming cost V 1 base and J 5 bases; bases outside gene matches: 3. Per germline, CDR1 SGHTA and CDR2 FQGNSA. The CDR3 contains 15 residues. CDR3 sequence reads: CASSLVSGSHNEQFF. CDR3 coding DNA: TGTGCCAGCAGCTTAGTTAGCGGGAGTCACAATGAGCAGTTCTTC.

The CDR3 loop is CASSLVQGIYNEQFF. CDR3 DNA sequence: TGTGCCAGCAGCTTGGTACAGGGGATCTACAATGAGCAGTTCTTC. V gene TRBV5-5 combines with J gene TRBJ2-1, with 7 positions matching TRBD1. After removal of 0 bases from V and 3 bases from J, the junction contained 3 bases not matched to a gene. The CDR3 runs to 15 residues. The germline V gene has CDR1 SGHKS and CDR2 YYEKEE (reference sequence).

This rearrangement joins TRBV4-3 to TRBJ2-1; the D is unclear. This CDR3 has 15 residues. The germline V gene encodes CDR1 LGHNA and CDR2 YSLEER. Trimming removed 0 bases at V and 4 bases at J, with 10 bases between. The CDR3 sequence is CASSQDTHKYNEQFF. The CDR3 DNA follows: TGCGCCAGCAGCCAAGACACTCACAAGTACAATGAGCAGTTCTTC.

The chain is built from TRBV4-2 and TRBJ1-3; TRBD1 might be the D (6 bases). Germline V CDR1 and CDR2: LGHNA, YNFKEQ. Trimming pared 0 bases from V and 0 bases from J, leaving 18 bases between. This CDR3 spans 19 amino acids. CDR3 nucleotides: TGTGCCAGCAGCCAAGATAGAACGAAGGGGGACCTCTCTGGAAACACCATATATTTT. Its translation is CASSQDRTKGDLSGNTIYF.

This chain connects TRBV7-3 to TRBJ2-2, with a possible D match to TRBD2 (6 bases). Between the trimmed V and J ends, which lost 2 bases and 4 bases, there was a span of 8 bases. This CDR3 contains 14 residues. Germline V CDR1 and CDR2: SGHTA, FQGTGA. CDR3 residues: CASSLGGATGELFF. CDR3 DNA: TGTGCCAGCAGCTTAGGAGGGGCCACCGGGGAGCTGTTTTTT.

The rearrangement uses TRBV5-6 and TRBJ2-2; D ambiguous. Germline CDR1 reads SGHDT; CDR2 reads YYEEEE. V lost 2 bases to trimming and J lost 2 bases, with 7 bases between them. The CDR3 sequence is 14 residues long. The CDR3 loop reads CASSFIGNTGELFF. Written as DNA, the CDR3 is TGTGCCAGCAGCTTTATTGGTAACACCGGGGAGCTGTTTTTT.

The V and J genes are TRBV6-6 and TRBJ1-1; D perhaps matches TRBD1 (5 bases). Between the trimmed V and J ends, which lost 0 bases and 0 bases, there was a span of 8 bases. The CDR3 is 15 amino acids. Germline V gene sequence: CDR1 MNHNY, CDR2 SVGAGI (reference sequence). The chain's CDR3 is CASSYSRGLNTEAFF. CDR3 bases: TGTGCCAGCAGTTACTCAAGGGGCCTGAACACTGAAGCTTTCTTT.

The chain combines TRBV5-1 with TRBJ2-7; 7 bases map to TRBD2. The CDR3 contains 15 residues. With V trimmed by 5 bases and J by 1 base, 9 bases remained unmatched. In germline, CDR1 is SGHRS, CDR2 YFSETQ. The CDR3 spells CASRSLAELSYEQYF. CDR3 nucleotide sequence: TGCGCCAGCAGATCCCTAGCGGAACTTTCCTACGAGCAGTACTTC. Looking up the rest from reference TRBV5-1 and TRBJ2-7 gives the full variable domain: KAGVTQTPRYLIKTRGQQVTLSCSPISGHRSVSWYQQTPGQGLQFLFEYFSETQRNKGNFPGRFSGRQFSNSRSEMNVSTLELGDSALYLCASRSLAELSYEQYFGPGTRLTVT.

This clone was observed a single time. This chain links TRBV15 with TRBJ2-2; TRBD1 aligns across 9 bases. Germline V gene data show CDR1 as LNHNV and CDR2 as YYDKDF (reference sequence). V lost 1 base, J lost 7 bases, and 1 base stayed unmatched. This CDR3 is 14 amino acids long. The CDR3 region is CATSRGTGDGELFF. The CDR3 nucleotides are TGTGCCACCAGCAGAGGGACAGGGGACGGGGAGCTGTTTTTT.